Below are 25 T cell receptor beta chains sequenced from a single sample in a study of blood T cell repertoires in COVID-19. Libraries were prepared by immunoSEQ multiplex PCR; TCRdb keeps only in-frame clonotypes and omits some of them. This table has around 100,000 clones, 84% appearing once. The sample consisted of peripheral blood. All receptors come from a man between 65 and 79 years old with active or convalescent COVID-19.

The CDR3 here is CASSVAGTEYNEQFF. In DNA form, the CDR3 reads TGTGCCAGCAGCGTAGCTGGGACAGAATACAATGAGCAGTTCTTC. The chain combines TRBV9 with TRBJ2-1, with 7 bases fitting TRBD1. The CDR3 consists of 15 residues. The germline gives CDR1 SGDLS, CDR2 YYNGEE. V lost 0 bases, J lost 4 bases, and 4 bases stayed unmatched.

This chain links TRBV6-5 with TRBJ1-2; 7 bases match TRBD1. V shed 4 bases, J shed 3 bases, and the junction held 5 bases outside the gene matches. The CDR3 spans 14 residues. Germline V lookup: CDR1 MNHEY, CDR2 SVGAGI. CDR3 sequence reads: CASSFRGRDYGYTF. DNA of the CDR3: TGTGCCAGCAGTTTCAGGGGGAGAGACTATGGCTACACCTTC.

A single count supports this clone. The V gene is TRBV7-2, the J gene TRBJ2-2; 12 positions match TRBD2. Trimming cost V 7 bases and J 5 bases; bases outside gene matches: 5. The CDR3 totals 15 residues. The germline CDR1 and CDR2 sequences are SGHTA and FQGNSA. This CDR3 reads CASTHGLAGTGELFF. The CDR3 DNA follows: TGTGCCAGCACCCACGGACTAGCGGGGACCGGGGAGCTGTTTTTT.

The chain is built from TRBV3-1 (or the pseudogene TRBV3-2) and TRBJ1-3, with D possibly matching TRBD1 (6 bases). This CDR3 is built from 15 residues. V lost 6 bases and J 0 bases, leaving 12 bases between the germline ends. Per germline, CDR1 LGHDT and CDR2 YNNKEL (reference sequence). Here the CDR3 reads CASSHRALSGNTIYF. The CDR3 nucleotides read TGTGCCAGCAGTCACAGGGCCCTCTCTGGAAACACCATATATTTT.

In its sample, this clone was seen once. The CDR3 is CASSDGTSGGGETQYF. CDR3 in DNA: TGTGCCAGCAGTGACGGGACTAGCGGGGGCGGGGAGACCCAGTACTTC. J is TRBJ2-5 and V is TRBV2; 14 nucleotides align to TRBD2. The CDR3 spans 16 residues. Germline V CDR1 and CDR2: SNHLY, FYNNEI. V lost 3 bases to trimming and J lost 5 bases; unmatched junction nucleotides: 5.

The chain carries TRBV6-5 and TRBJ2-7; 8 nucleotides agree with TRBD1. The CDR3 runs to 16 residues. Germline loops: CDR1 MNHEY, CDR2 SVGAGI. The V and J ends lost 2 bases and 1 base, in that order; junction bases with no gene match: 7. The CDR3 region has the DNA TGTGCCAGCAGTTACCAGGGGGCTTTCAGTTCCTACGAGCAGTACTTC. This translates into CASSYQGAFSSYEQYF.

The rearrangement joins TRBV7-9 to TRBJ1-3, with TRBD1 matching over 7 bases. CDR1 SEHNR and CDR2 FQNEAQ come from the germline V gene (reference sequence). V shed 5 bases and J 0 bases; nucleotides not matched to a gene: 7. The length of the CDR3 is 16 residues. The CDR3 bases are TGTGCCAGCAGCCGGAGGGACAGTTACTCTGGAAACACCATATATTTT. Translating gives CASSRRDSYSGNTIYF.

CDR3 nucleotide sequence: TGTGCCAGCAGCTTAGCGGGGACAGGGGGTCAGCCCCAGCATTTT. This sequence encodes CASSLAGTGGQPQHF. This chain connects TRBV7-2 to TRBJ1-5; 11 nucleotides match TRBD1. Germline lookup yields CDR1 SGHTA and CDR2 FQGNSA. This CDR3 is 15 amino acids long. With 0 bases clipped from V and 6 bases from J, the junction kept 1 base outside the gene matches.

This chain joins TRBV7-8 and TRBJ1-2, with D tentatively TRBD1 (6 bases). Trimming removed 5 bases at V and 11 bases at J, with 12 bases between. CDR1 and CDR2 from the germline V gene are SGHVS and FQNEAQ. CDR3 length: 11 amino acids. This chain's CDR3 is CASSITGFYTF. For the CDR3, the DNA is TGTGCCAGCAGCATTACAGGGTTTTACACCTTC.

This clone was counted a few times. The chain combines TRBV3-1 (or the pseudogene TRBV3-2) with TRBJ1-3, with D possibly matching TRBD1 (6 bases). V was trimmed by 4 bases and J by 4 bases, leaving 14 bases between them. This CDR3 spans 15 amino acids. Germline CDR1 is LGHDT and CDR2 is YNNKEL (reference sequence). CDR3 sequence (DNA): TGTGCCAGCAGCCCGGGAGGGGGAACGGGAAACACCATATATTTT. Its translation: CASSPGGGTGNTIYF.

On this clone itself: Other DNA sequences in this sample translate to the same CDR3. The gene calls are TRBV2 and TRBJ1-2; TRBD1 agrees at 10 bases. This CDR3 is built from 14 residues. Germline loops: CDR1 SNHLY, CDR2 FYNNEI. Trimming removed 4 bases from V and 2 bases from J; junction bases left unmatched: 1. CDR3 sequence reads: CASSGGQGNYGYTF. The CDR3 DNA sequence: TGTGCCAGCAGTGGGGGACAGGGGAACTATGGCTACACCTTC.

On this clone itself: The sample carries other DNA sequences with the same CDR3. This rearrangement joins TRBV18 to TRBJ1-1; 10 bases are shared with TRBD1. V was pared by 2 bases and J by 0 bases, with 0 bases of the junction left unmatched. This CDR3 is 15 amino acids long. The V gene's germline CDR1 is KGHSH and CDR2 LQKENI. CDR3 coding DNA: TGTGCCAGCTCACCAGGGACAGGGGTGAACACTGAAGCTTTCTTT. Protein: CASSPGTGVNTEAFF.

The chain carries TRBV28 and TRBJ1-1, with D perhaps TRBD1 (5 bases). Trimming removed 7 bases from V and 3 bases from J, with 12 bases in between. The CDR3 sequence is 13 residues long. The germline CDR1 and CDR2 sequences are MDHEN and SYDVKM. In DNA form, the CDR3 reads TGTGCCAGCATGCAGGGTCGGGACACTGAAGCTTTCTTT. Amino acids: CASMQGRDTEAFF.

This clone turned up a few times. V is TRBV5-4 and J is TRBJ2-1, with D unresolved. V lost 1 base and J 1 base, leaving 3 bases between the germline ends. CDR1 SGHNT and CDR2 YYREEE come from the germline V gene (reference sequence). CDR3 length: 13 amino acids. CDR3: CASSLTSYNEQFF. CDR3 DNA sequence: TGTGCCAGCAGCTTGACTTCCTACAATGAGCAGTTCTTC.

J is TRBJ2-1 and V is TRBV24-1; 12 bases agree with TRBD2. The CDR3 runs 15 residues. The germline CDR1 and CDR2 sequences are KGHDR and SFDVKD. Trimming took 4 bases from V and 5 from J; bases not matched to a gene: 2. The CDR3 DNA sequence: TGTGCCACCAGTGAACCTAGCGGGGGGGACAATGAGCAGTTCTTC. This translates into CATSEPSGGDNEQFF.

The rearrangement joins TRBV6-5 to TRBJ1-1; a possible D gene is TRBD1 (6 bases). The CDR3 is 15 residues long. The V and J ends lost 0 bases and 1 base respectively, with 9 bases between them. Germline values: CDR1 MNHEY, CDR2 SVGAGI. DNA of the CDR3: TGTGCCAGCAGTTACTCGGCAGGGGCGAACACTGAAGCTTTCTTT. Protein product: CASSYSAGANTEAFF.

This chain links TRBV6-2 or TRBV6-3 with TRBJ1-2; 10 bases are shared with TRBD1. V lost 2 bases and J lost 9; bases outside the gene matches: 3. Germline CDR1 is MNHEY and CDR2 is SVGEGT. The CDR3 sequence is 13 residues long. The CDR3 sequence: CASSYGDRGSYTF. CDR3 sequence (DNA): TGTGCCAGCAGTTACGGGGACAGGGGAAGCTACACCTTC.

The rearrangement joins TRBV5-1 to TRBJ2-1; 11 bases match TRBD2. Germline-derived CDR1 and CDR2 are SGHRS and YFSETQ. The V and J ends lost 4 bases and 3 bases, in that order; junction bases with no gene match: 6. The CDR3 has 16 residues. CDR3 residues: CASSVTSGALYNEQFF. Here the CDR3 DNA reads TGCGCCAGCAGCGTGACTAGCGGGGCTCTCTACAATGAGCAGTTCTTC. Combining the CDR3 with reference TRBV5-1 and TRBJ2-1 gives the whole variable domain KAGVTQTPRYLIKTRGQQVTLSCSPISGHRSVSWYQQTPGQGLQFLFEYFSETQRNKGNFPGRFSGRQFSNSRSEMNVSTLELGDSALYLCASSVTSGALYNEQFFGPGTRLTVL.

The rearrangement joins TRBV7-2 to TRBJ2-3; 8 bases fit TRBD2. The V gene's germline CDR1 is SGHTA and CDR2 FQGNSA. The CDR3 runs to 14 residues. Trimming cost V 1 base and J 4 bases; bases outside gene matches: 1. The CDR3 loop reads CASSLDGGADTQYF. In nucleotides, the CDR3 is TGTGCCAGCAGCTTAGACGGGGGGGCAGATACGCAGTATTTT.

The chain combines TRBV3-1 (or the pseudogene TRBV3-2) with TRBJ1-2; D is unresolved. V was shortened by 4 bases and J by 8 bases, with 17 bases between the two germline ends. Germline values: CDR1 LGHDT, CDR2 YNNKEL (reference sequence). The CDR3 totals 14 residues. CDR3 residues: CASSRERSAAGYTF. In nucleotides, the CDR3 is TGTGCCAGCAGCCGCGAGAGGTCGGCTGCGGGCTACACCTTC.

The chain joins TRBV24-1 to TRBJ1-2; D is possibly TRBD1 (6 bases). Trimming stripped 7 bases from V and 6 bases from J, with 23 bases between. Germline CDR1 KGHDR, CDR2 SFDVKD. This CDR3 has 16 amino acids. CDR3 amino acids: CATRGGPPVSSDGYTF. The CDR3 region has the DNA TGTGCCACCAGGGGGGGGCCCCCTGTGTCGAGCGATGGCTACACCTTC.

The V gene is TRBV4-2, the J gene TRBJ2-7, with D unresolved. V lost 4 bases to trimming and J lost 0 bases, with 7 bases between them. From germline, CDR1 is LGHNA and CDR2 YNFKEQ. CDR3 length: 13 amino acids. The CDR3 DNA reads as TGTGCCAGCAGCCCTCCGGGCTCCTACGAGCAGTACTTC. Translating it yields CASSPPGSYEQYF.

The V gene is TRBV6-6, the J gene TRBJ1-1; a weak D match, TRBD1 (6 bases). The germline V gene has CDR1 MNHNY and CDR2 SVGAGI (reference sequence). Between the trimmed V and J ends, which lost 3 bases and 0 bases, there was a span of 11 bases. CDR3 length: 15 amino acids. The CDR3 here is CASSYQGNVNTEAFF. CDR3 nucleotides: TGTGCCAGCAGTTATCAGGGGAACGTGAACACTGAAGCTTTCTTT.

The V and J genes are TRBV5-5 and TRBJ1-1; D perhaps matches TRBD1 (5 bases). Trimming took off 4 bases at V and 2 bases at J, with 6 bases between the two ends. This CDR3 is built from 12 residues. Germline assignment: CDR1 SGHKS and CDR2 YYEKEE (reference sequence). The CDR3 sequence is CASSTGNTEAFF. The CDR3 region has the DNA TGTGCCAGCAGCACAGGAAACACTGAAGCTTTCTTT.

This chain connects TRBV5-5 to TRBJ1-2; TRBD1 might be the D (6 bases). The V and J ends lost 0 bases and 4 bases respectively, with 13 bases between them. Per germline, CDR1 SGHKS and CDR2 YYEKEE (reference sequence). This CDR3 comprises 15 residues. The CDR3 sequence is CASSLAGGPGYGYTF. The CDR3 bases are TGTGCCAGCAGCTTGGCGGGGGGCCCGGGCTATGGCTACACCTTC. The variable domain in full, completed from reference TRBV5-5 and TRBJ1-2, reads DAGVTQSPTHLIKTRGQQVTLRCSPISGHKSVSWYQQVLGQGPQFIFQYYEKEERGRGNFPDRFSARQFPNYSSELNVNALLLGDSALYLCASSLAGGPGYGYTFGSGTRLTVV.